This T cell receptor (beta chain) derives from a study of blood T cell repertoires in COVID-19. At the level of the study: Samples taken during acute and convalescent COVID-19 were collected in the United States, Italy and Spain.

Germline V gene data show CDR1 as SGHRS and CDR2 as YFSETQ. V lost 5 bases and J 3 bases, leaving 20 bases between the germline ends. CDR3 length: 16 residues. Libraries were prepared by immunoSEQ multiplex PCR; TCRdb keeps only in-frame clonotypes and omits some of them. This table holds 250,000 to 350,000 clones, roughly 90% found once. The receptor's source is a woman between 18 and 29 years old with acute COVID-19. Sequenced: PBMCs or T cells enriched from blood (not recorded which). J is TRBJ1-1 and V is TRBV5-1; TRBD1 might be the D (6 bases). CDR3 sequence: CASRGSLQGTDTEAFF. The CDR3 nucleotides are TGCGCCAGCAGAGGATCGTTACAGGGAACGGACACTGAAGCTTTCTTT.